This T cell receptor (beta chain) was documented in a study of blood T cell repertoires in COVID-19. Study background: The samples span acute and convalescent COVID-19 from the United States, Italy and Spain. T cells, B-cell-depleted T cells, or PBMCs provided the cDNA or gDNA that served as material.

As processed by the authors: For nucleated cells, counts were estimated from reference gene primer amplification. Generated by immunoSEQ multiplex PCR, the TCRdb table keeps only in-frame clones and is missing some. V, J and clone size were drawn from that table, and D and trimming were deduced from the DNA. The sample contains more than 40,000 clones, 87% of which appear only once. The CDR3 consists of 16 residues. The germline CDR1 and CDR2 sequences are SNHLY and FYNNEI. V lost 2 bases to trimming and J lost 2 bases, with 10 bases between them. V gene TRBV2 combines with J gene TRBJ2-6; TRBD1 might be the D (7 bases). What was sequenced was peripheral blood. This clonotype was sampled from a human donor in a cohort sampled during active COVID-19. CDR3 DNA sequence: TGTGCCAGCAGTGAACAGGGGGGTGCTGGGGCCAACGTCCTGACTTTC. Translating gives CASSEQGGAGANVLTF.